A single sample gave rise to the 4 T cell receptor beta chains below, sequenced in a study of control samples from healthy donors and cancer patients. The repertoire was sequenced with immunoSEQ multiplex PCR; TCRdb's copy has only in-frame clones and lacks some. The sample records under 80,000 clones, 94% being singletons. The sample comprised blood. All receptors derive from a woman in her twenties or thirties in good health.

This rearrangement joins TRBV28 to TRBJ2-5; D remains ambiguous. The V end was cut by 5 bases, the J end by 1 base, with 23 bases between. In germline, CDR1 is MDHEN, CDR2 SYDVKM. There are 18 residues in the CDR3. Written as DNA, the CDR3 is TGTGCCAGCAGTCCCCGCCCCTGGGGTGGGTTGATCCAAGAGACCCAGTACTTC. It translates to CASSPRPWGGLIQETQYF.

The chain employs TRBV19 and TRBJ1-5, with D unclear. With 1 base removed from V and 3 bases from J, the gap between germline ends came to 7 bases. Per germline, CDR1 LNHDA and CDR2 SQIVND (reference sequence). The CDR3 has 14 residues. In DNA form, the CDR3 reads TGTGCCAGTAGTATAGGAGGGATCAATCAGCCCCAGCATTTT. Translating it yields CASSIGGINQPQHF.

The chain couples TRBV12-3 or TRBV12-4 to TRBJ1-4; D is undetermined. The ends were cut back, 6 bases at V and 3 bases at J, with 8 bases in the middle. The CDR3 spans 13 residues. The CDR3 nucleotides read TGTGCCAGCAGAATCGGACCTAATGAAAAACTGTTTTTT. Encoded protein: CASRIGPNEKLFF.

DNA of the CDR3: TGTGCCAGCAGTACCAGTAATCAGCCCCAGCATTTT. This gives the protein CASSTSNQPQHF. This sequence joins TRBV6-5 and TRBJ1-5; D is uncertain. Germline CDR1 and CDR2: MNHEY and SVGAGI. This CDR3 region has 12 residues. The V and J ends lost 5 bases and 4 bases respectively, with 6 bases between them.